This TCR beta chain originates from a study of shared clonotypes between healthy human individuals. Turning to the study itself: Plates per donor: three CD4 naive, three CD4 memory, two CD8 naive, one CD8 memory.

Turning to this clone: What it binds is not known.

Caucasian adults living in Nashville, Tennessee, provided all samples. Naive CD45RA+ and memory CD45RA-negative subsets were split from CD4+ cells. Method: immunoSEQ multiplex PCR; TCRdb's copy keeps in-frame clones and lacks some. The data hold a few million clones, with around 94% observed a single time. Trimming pared 1 base from V and 2 bases from J, leaving 8 bases between. CDR1 is SGDLS, CDR2 YYNGEE, per germline. The CDR3 consists of 14 residues. Study-wide results and caveats: Naive subsets generally exceeded memory subsets in estimated richness.

This receptor was taken from a young man in good health. The V and J genes are TRBV9 and TRBJ2-3; D is unclear. Sequencing input: naive CD4+ T cells sorted from blood. Subset of the sample: CD45RA+ positively selected. CDR3 bases: TGTGCCAGCAGCGTATCCTCCCACACAGATACGCAGTATTTT. This codes for CASSVSSHTDTQYF.